Following are 14 T cell receptor beta chains from one sample sequenced in a study of cytomegalovirus exposure and HLA in healthy donors. Researchers ran the PCR with 60 Vbeta and 13 Jbeta primers. Method: immunoSEQ multiplex PCR; TCRdb's copy keeps in-frame clones and lacks some. This table holds around 140,000 clones. Sequenced material: PBMCs. These receptors all come from a young woman in good health and CMV-seronegative.

The chain uses TRBV19 and TRBJ1-5; a possible D gene is TRBD1 (6 bases). The germline V gene encodes CDR1 LNHDA and CDR2 SQIVND (reference sequence). The CDR3 runs to 15 residues. V lost 5 bases and J lost 1, with 12 bases in between. The CDR3: CASSFSQGSNQPQHF. The CDR3 nucleotides are TGTGCCAGTAGTTTCAGTCAGGGGAGCAATCAGCCCCAGCATTTT.

This chain links TRBV19 with TRBJ2-5; 14 bases are shared with TRBD2. Germline-derived CDR1 and CDR2 are LNHDA and SQIVND (reference sequence). The V and J ends lost 2 bases and 7 bases, in that order; junction bases with no gene match: 3. CDR3 length equals 15 residues. This CDR3 reads CASSISGLAGVTQYF. The DNA for the CDR3 is TGTGCCAGTAGTATATCGGGACTAGCGGGAGTGACCCAGTACTTC. Complete variable domain (other parts from reference TRBV19 and TRBJ2-5): DGGITQSPKYLFRKEGQNVTLSCEQNLNHDAMYWYRQDPGQGLRLIYYSQIVNDFQKGDIAEGYSVSREKKESFPLTVTSAQKNPTAFYLCASSISGLAGVTQYFGPGTRLLVL.

This chain uses TRBV6-1 with TRBJ1-2; D is uncertain. Germline CDR1 is MNHNS and CDR2 is SASEGT. V lost 2 bases to trimming and J lost 6 bases, with 10 bases between them. This CDR3 contains 13 residues. CDR3 loop: CASSEFQDDGYTF. For the CDR3, the DNA is TGTGCCAGCAGTGAATTCCAGGATGATGGCTACACCTTC.

The chain has TRBV2 and TRBJ2-3; TRBD2 agrees at 10 bases. The CDR3 length is 14 residues. V shed 6 bases and J 3 bases; nucleotides not matched to a gene: 3. Germline lookup yields CDR1 SNHLY and CDR2 FYNNEI. CDR3 sequence (DNA): TGTGCCAGCAGGTTTAGCGGGAGGACAGATACGCAGTATTTT. It translates to CASRFSGRTDTQYF.

The rearrangement joins TRBV5-1 to TRBJ1-1, with D hard to call. The CDR3 is 13 residues long. Trimming shortened V by 4 bases and J by 0 bases, and 7 bases separated the two germline ends. The germline V gene encodes CDR1 SGHRS and CDR2 YFSETQ. The CDR3 nucleotides are TGCGCCAGCAGCACAGATCTGAACACTGAAGCTTTCTTT. Translating it yields CASSTDLNTEAFF. Drawing the rest from reference TRBV5-1 and TRBJ1-1, the complete variable domain is KAGVTQTPRYLIKTRGQQVTLSCSPISGHRSVSWYQQTPGQGLQFLFEYFSETQRNKGNFPGRFSGRQFSNSRSEMNVSTLELGDSALYLCASSTDLNTEAFFGQGTRLTVV.

This chain joins TRBV5-4 and TRBJ2-1, with D possibly TRBD2 on 5 matching bases. The CDR3 runs 14 residues. V lost 3 bases to trimming and J lost 12 bases, with 19 bases between them. Germline CDR1 and CDR2: SGHNT and YYREEE (reference sequence). CDR3 in amino acids: CASSSEKTDLLQFF. The CDR3 DNA is TGTGCCAGCAGCTCGGAAAAAACGGACTTGCTGCAGTTCTTC.

The genes are TRBV30 and TRBJ2-3, with 11 bases lining up with TRBD2. Per the germline V gene, CDR1 is GTSNPN and CDR2 is SVGIG (reference sequence). V trimming: 2 bases; J trimming: 1 base; junction bases outside the gene matches: 5. The CDR3 consists of 16 residues. CDR3 DNA: TGTGCCTGGAGTCAACTAGCGGGAGTAGGCACAGATACGCAGTATTTT. Translation gives CAWSQLAGVGTDTQYF.

The chain uses TRBV28 and TRBJ1-4; 7 bases map to TRBD1. This CDR3 comprises 13 residues. The junction had 7 bases not matched to a gene; V was cut back by 7 bases and J by 8 bases. Germline CDR1 and CDR2: MDHEN and SYDVKM. The CDR3 here is CASIEGAGEKLFF. CDR3 bases: TGTGCCAGCATTGAGGGGGCAGGGGAAAAACTGTTTTTT.

This chain connects TRBV11-2 to TRBJ2-3; 11 bases are a match to TRBD2. The CDR3 is made up of 19 amino acids. Unmatched junction bases numbered 11, after V lost 2 bases and J lost 1 base. CDR1 is SGHAT, CDR2 FQNNGV, per germline. The chain's CDR3 is CASSLWLFGLAGGTDTQYF. The CDR3 nucleotides are TGTGCCAGCAGCTTATGGCTTTTTGGACTAGCGGGCGGCACAGATACGCAGTATTTT.

V is TRBV2 and J is TRBJ2-7; D might be TRBD1 or TRBD2, each matching 9 bases. V shed 6 bases and J shed 3 bases, with 24 bases lying between them. CDR1 and CDR2 from the germline V gene are SNHLY and FYNNEI. This CDR3 has 17 amino acids. CDR3 coding DNA: TGTGCCAGCAGCGACAGGGGGAGGATTAGCGGGAGCTACGAGCAGTACTTC. Protein sequence: CASSDRGRISGSYEQYF.

The V call is TRBV6-6, the J call TRBJ1-2, with TRBD1 identical over 7 bases. V trimming: 6 bases; J trimming: 4 bases; junction bases outside the gene matches: 5. Germline V gives CDR1 MNHNY, CDR2 SVGAGI (reference sequence). CDR3 length: 13 residues. CDR3 protein: CASSSTGRYGYTF. The CDR3 bases are TGTGCCAGCAGCTCGACAGGGCGCTATGGCTACACCTTC.

The V call is TRBV4-2, the J call TRBJ1-5, with 7 bases that match TRBD1. CDR3 length equals 15 residues. V lost 4 bases and J lost 5; bases outside the gene matches: 8. The germline V gene encodes CDR1 LGHNA and CDR2 YNFKEQ. The CDR3 protein is CASSLFGTEDQPQHF. CDR3 bases: TGTGCCAGCAGCCTCTTTGGGACAGAGGATCAGCCCCAGCATTTT.

The rearrangement uses TRBV28 and TRBJ1-1, with D possibly matching TRBD1 (5 bases). The V gene's germline CDR1 is MDHEN and CDR2 SYDVKM. Deletions cut 5 bases from V and 3 bases from J, with 16 bases between. The CDR3 spans 15 residues. CDR3 in DNA: TGTGCCAGCAGTCTCCAGGGTACGGTAGACACTGAAGCTTTCTTT. This translates into CASSLQGTVDTEAFF.

The rearrangement uses TRBV4-1 and TRBJ2-1; perhaps TRBD2 as D (7 bases). The germline V gene encodes CDR1 MGHRA and CDR2 YSYEKL. With 3 bases removed from V and 2 bases from J, the gap between germline ends came to 20 bases. CDR3 length equals 18 residues. Written as DNA, the CDR3 is TGCGCCAGCAGCCAGGGCGGAAGAGGGGGGGGTCCCTACAATGAGCAGTTCTTC. Its protein product is CASSQGGRGGGPYNEQFF.